This entry lists 22 T cell receptor beta chains sequenced from one sample in a study of chemoradiotherapy in HPV16-positive cancers. Sequenced by immunoSEQ multiplex PCR; TCRdb stores in-frame clones only, minus some. The sample contains approximately 58,000 clones, roughly nine tenths of which appear only once. The material sequenced was blood, taken from a patient who underwent chemoradiotherapy. All receptors come from a human donor with HPV-associated anogenital cancer.

The chain uses TRBV6-1 and TRBJ2-2, with TRBD2 as a possible D gene (5 bases). The germline V gene encodes CDR1 MNHNS and CDR2 SASEGT. The CDR3 covers 15 residues. V was cut by 7 bases and J by 4 bases, with 16 bases left in between. CDR3 coding DNA: TGTGCCAGCAACCTCTTTGGAGCGGTCACCGGGGAGCTGTTTTTT. Residues: CASNLFGAVTGELFF.

The genes are TRBV6-6 and TRBJ2-7, with a tentative D call TRBD1 (7 bases). Trimming removed 0 bases at V and 7 bases at J, with 19 bases between. CDR1 and CDR2 (germline): MNHNY, SVGAGI (reference sequence). CDR3 length: 16 amino acids. In DNA, the CDR3 is TGTGCCAGCAGTTACTCCCCCCGCAGGGGGGCTAGTGAGCAGTACTTC. It yields the protein CASSYSPRRGASEQYF.

The chain couples TRBV7-9 to TRBJ2-7, with D possibly matching TRBD2 (6 bases). The CDR3 loop spans 16 amino acids. The germline V gene encodes CDR1 SEHNR and CDR2 FQNEAQ (reference sequence). The germline V and J ends were trimmed by 5 bases and 0 bases, with 17 bases remaining between them. As DNA, the CDR3 is TGTGCCAGCAGCCCCCCCAGCGGGCAAAGCTCCTACGAGCAGTACTTC. Its protein is CASSPPSGQSSYEQYF.

The V gene is TRBV7-2, the J gene TRBJ1-1, with D maybe TRBD1 (6 bases). The CDR3 sequence is 16 residues long. The germline gives CDR1 SGHTA, CDR2 FQGNSA. Between the trimmed V and J ends, which lost 5 bases and 0 bases, there was a span of 16 bases. The CDR3 sequence: CASSVDSGGMNTEAFF. Here the CDR3 DNA reads TGTGCCAGCAGCGTGGACAGCGGGGGCATGAACACTGAAGCTTTCTTT.

V gene TRBV9 combines with J gene TRBJ1-5; tentatively, D is TRBD1 (5 bases). With 2 bases removed from V and 1 base from J, the gap between germline ends came to 10 bases. The CDR3 runs to 15 residues. Germline V CDR1 and CDR2: SGDLS, YYNGEE. The CDR3 spells CASSVDSRSNQPQHF. In DNA form, the CDR3 reads TGTGCCAGCAGCGTCGACAGTAGGAGCAATCAGCCCCAGCATTTT.

This chain joins TRBV5-8 and TRBJ1-1, with D possibly matching TRBD1 (5 bases). This CDR3 comprises 12 residues. Germline CDR1 SGHTS, CDR2 YDEGEE. The V and J ends lost 0 bases and 8 bases respectively, with 8 bases between them. The CDR3 sequence is CASSLGWGEAFF. The CDR3 bases are TGTGCCAGCAGCTTGGGGTGGGGCGAAGCTTTCTTT. The full variable domain, rest sourced from reference TRBV5-8 and TRBJ1-1, is EAGVTQSPTHLIKTRGQQATLRCSPISGHTSVYWYQQALGLGLQFLLWYDEGEERNRGNFPPRFSGRQFPNYSSELNVNALELEDSALYLCASSLGWGEAFFGQGTRLTVV.

The chain has TRBV6-1 and TRBJ2-2, with 7 positions matching TRBD1. Germline assignment: CDR1 MNHNS and CDR2 SASEGT. The CDR3 length is 15 residues. The V gene end was trimmed by 7 bases and the J gene end by 4 bases; junction bases not matched to a gene: 9. The CDR3 loop is CASTQTGDGTGELFF. CDR3 in DNA: TGTGCCAGCACTCAAACAGGGGACGGCACCGGGGAGCTGTTTTTT.

A single count supports this clone. The rearrangement uses TRBV9 and TRBJ1-3; TRBD1 is a possible D gene (6 bases). The germline V and J ends were trimmed by 3 bases and 6 bases, with 13 bases remaining between them. Germline CDR1 reads SGDLS; CDR2 reads YYNGEE. The CDR3 is made up of 14 amino acids. CDR3 in amino acids: CASSATGPQNTIYF. The CDR3, as DNA: TGTGCCAGCAGCGCTACAGGGCCCCAAAACACCATATATTTT.

The chain combines TRBV9 with TRBJ1-6, with D possibly TRBD1 on 6 matching bases. The CDR3 length is 15 residues. V lost 0 bases, J lost 6 bases, and 10 bases lay in between. Looked up from germline, CDR1 is SGDLS and CDR2 is YYNGEE. CDR3 in DNA: TGTGCCAGCAGCGTAGAGGGGGGCCGTAATTCACCCCTCCACTTT. It encodes CASSVEGGRNSPLHF.

CDR3 residues: CASSYEPRSYEQYF. DNA for the CDR3: TGTGCCAGCAGTTACGAACCGCGGTCCTACGAGCAGTACTTC. J is TRBJ2-7 and V is TRBV6-5; D remains ambiguous. The V end lost 2 bases, the J end lost 1 base, and 9 bases lay between the germline ends. This CDR3 spans 14 amino acids. Germline-derived CDR1 and CDR2 are MNHEY and SVGAGI.

Note on this clone: Different DNA sequences within this sample yield the same CDR3. The chain employs TRBV15 and TRBJ1-2; 9 bases line up with TRBD1. With 1 base clipped from V and 8 bases from J, the junction kept 8 bases outside the gene matches. This CDR3 has 15 residues. Germline V CDR1 and CDR2: LNHNV, YYDKDF (reference sequence). The CDR3 protein is CATSRGTDRGRGYTF. The CDR3 region has the DNA TGTGCCACCAGCAGAGGGACGGACAGGGGTCGCGGCTACACCTTC.

The chain couples TRBV5-4 to TRBJ2-5, with 10 bases matching TRBD2. CDR1 and CDR2 (germline): SGHNT, YYREEE (reference sequence). V gave up 2 bases and J gave up 5 bases; unmatched junction bases: 6. The CDR3 loop spans 15 amino acids. The CDR3 coding sequence is TGTGCCAGCAGCTTACCTAGCGGGAGTCAGGAGACCCAGTACTTC. Protein product: CASSLPSGSQETQYF.

The V and J genes are TRBV9 and TRBJ1-1, with D unresolved. The germline V gene has CDR1 SGDLS and CDR2 YYNGEE. This CDR3 has 13 amino acids. V lost 1 base and J lost 4, with 8 bases in between. CDR3 bases: TGTGCCAGCAGCGTACAGCTAGGCACTGAAGCTTTCTTT. Its protein is CASSVQLGTEAFF.

In its sample, this clone was seen once. The chain is built from TRBV9 and TRBJ2-1, with D possibly TRBD2 on 7 matching bases. Trimming shortened V by 0 bases and J by 8 bases, and 18 bases separated the two germline ends. The germline V gene has CDR1 SGDLS and CDR2 YYNGEE. The CDR3 spans 16 residues. The CDR3 reads CASSVAGALAGHEQFF. CDR3 nucleotide sequence: TGTGCCAGCAGCGTAGCAGGGGCCTTAGCGGGCCATGAGCAGTTCTTC.

This sequence joins TRBV7-8 and TRBJ2-2; D is unclear. The CDR3 consists of 16 residues. Looked up from germline, CDR1 is SGHVS and CDR2 is FQNEAQ. The ends were cut back, 1 base at V and 4 bases at J, with 13 bases in the middle. CDR3 bases: TGTGCCAGCAGCTTAGATGAGCTTCTAAGCACCGGGGAGCTGTTTTTT. Residues: CASSLDELLSTGELFF.

In this sample, this clone turned up once. This sequence joins TRBV7-8 and TRBJ2-7; a weak D match, TRBD2 (5 bases). The germline CDR1 and CDR2 sequences are SGHVS and FQNEAQ. The germline V and J ends were trimmed by 0 bases and 0 bases, with 6 bases remaining between them. CDR3 length: 14 amino acids. CDR3: CASSLAGSSYEQYF. Written as DNA, the CDR3 is TGTGCCAGCAGCTTAGCGGGGAGCTCCTACGAGCAGTACTTC.

The rearrangement joins TRBV7-9 to TRBJ2-2; 10 positions agree with TRBD2. With 5 bases clipped from V and 5 bases from J, the junction kept 11 bases outside the gene matches. Germline CDR1 and CDR2: SEHNR and FQNEAQ (reference sequence). The CDR3 covers 17 residues. The CDR3: CASSRTPSGSGTGELFF. CDR3 bases: TGTGCCAGCAGCCGAACCCCTAGCGGGAGTGGTACCGGGGAGCTGTTTTTT.

The V call is TRBV9, the J call TRBJ1-6; 8 bases match TRBD1. Germline CDR1 and CDR2: SGDLS and YYNGEE. The CDR3 is made up of 14 amino acids. Germline trimming cut 3 bases from V and 5 bases from J; bases unmatched to any gene: 1. The CDR3 sequence: CASSEGQDNSPLHF. For the CDR3, the DNA is TGTGCCAGCAGCGAGGGACAGGATAATTCACCCCTCCACTTT.

The chain links TRBV6-5 to TRBJ2-3; D is unresolved. This CDR3 has 15 amino acids. Trimming left V 2 bases short and J 13 bases short, with 22 bases between. Germline CDR1 MNHEY, CDR2 SVGAGI. The CDR3, as DNA: TGTGCCAGCAGTTACGGTCTCGGCAGACCCATCCGCAAGTATTTT. The encoded protein is CASSYGLGRPIRKYF.

The chain uses TRBV15 and TRBJ2-5; 11 nucleotides match TRBD2. Per the germline V gene, CDR1 is LNHNV and CDR2 is YYDKDF (reference sequence). The ends lost 0 bases at V and 1 base at J; junction bases unmatched: 4. The CDR3 runs 17 residues. CDR3 coding DNA: TGTGCCACCAGCAGAGATGGGGGACTAGCGGTCCAAGAGACCCAGTACTTC. Protein product: CATSRDGGLAVQETQYF.

The J gene is TRBJ2-5, the V gene TRBV25-1; 9 nucleotides line up with TRBD1. The CDR3 runs 14 residues. Germline CDR1 reads MGHDK; CDR2 reads SYGVNS. V lost 3 bases and J lost 5; bases outside the gene matches: 4. Here the CDR3 DNA reads TGTGCCAGCAGTGAGATGACAGGGGGTGAGACCCAGTACTTC. Translated: CASSEMTGGETQYF. Full variable domain (outside the CDR3, taken from reference TRBV25-1 and TRBJ2-5): EADIYQTPRYLVIGTGKKITLECSQTMGHDKMYWYQQDPGMELHLIHYSYGVNSTEKGDLSSESTVSRIRTEHFPLTLESARPSHTSQYLCASSEMTGGETQYFGPGTRLLVL.

The chain couples TRBV6-5 to TRBJ1-1, with TRBD1 as a possible D gene (6 bases). V was cut by 5 bases and J by 3 bases, with 10 bases left in between. Germline V gene data show CDR1 as MNHEY and CDR2 as SVGAGI. This CDR3 comprises 13 residues. The chain's CDR3 is CASSTTGDTEAFF. DNA for the CDR3: TGTGCCAGCAGTACGACAGGAGACACTGAAGCTTTCTTT.